This TCR beta chain was sequenced for a study of T cell repertoires in cytomegalovirus infection. Background on the study: CMV epitopes, recently identified HLA-C-restricted and well-studied HLA-B-restricted, were used. It was the public TCR beta signatures that indicated both CMV infection and matching HLA type.

TCRdb fed the reads into MiXCR, producing one record per CDR3 protein. The sample carries roughly 730,000 distinct CDR3 sequences, about 30% recorded once. Study-wide results and caveats: CMV-specific TCR beta clonotypes restricted by HLA-C were the ones dominating the ex vivo response.

This clonotype was found a few times. Antigen: not known. Germline V CDR1 and CDR2: SEHNR, FQNEAQ (reference sequence). The CDR3 is 11 amino acids. The ends were cut back, 8 bases at V and 4 bases at J, with 9 bases in the middle. The chain joins TRBV7-9 to TRBJ2-7, with D perhaps assigned TRBD1 or TRBD2 (5 bases each). Sample: cultured PBMCs, taken from culture after CMV antigen stimulation. This TCR was recovered from a human donor in good health (CMV status not recorded). Some clones in this sample may be carry-over from other donors' samples. CDR3 nucleotide sequence: TGTGCCAGCCAGGGAGAATACGAGCAGTACTTC. Translation: CASQGEYEQYF. Based on the CDR3 plus reference TRBV7-9 and TRBJ2-7, the full variable domain is DTGVSQNPRHKITKRGQNVTFRCDPISEHNRLYWYRQTLGQGPEFLTYFQNEAQLEKSRLLSDRFSAERPKGSFSTLEIQRTEQGDSAMYLCASQGEYEQYFGPGTRLTVT.